The clone carrying this T cell receptor (beta chain) was seen ten or more times. The antigen remains undetermined. CDR1 DFQATT and CDR2 SNEGSKA come from the germline V gene (reference sequence). The CDR3 contains 15 residues. Trimming took 0 bases from V and 2 from J, leaving 11 bases between them. The sample comes from a study of neurological immune-mediated disorders. Study results and caveats: No CDR3 amino acid sequences recurred among expanded clones across subjects, suggesting private repertoires in all groups.

TCRdb recomputed calls from the 5' RACE reads with MiXCR, one row per CDR3 protein. The data hold tens of thousands of distinct CDR3 sequences, with 2.6% observed a single time. The sequencing input was PBMCs. The receptor was isolated from a woman in her 30s with multiple sclerosis. The chain uses TRBV20-1 and TRBJ1-5; D ambiguous. DNA for the CDR3: TGCAGTGCTAGAGACTTTAGGGTACGCAATCAGCCCCAGCATTTT. Translation gives CSARDFRVRNQPQHF.